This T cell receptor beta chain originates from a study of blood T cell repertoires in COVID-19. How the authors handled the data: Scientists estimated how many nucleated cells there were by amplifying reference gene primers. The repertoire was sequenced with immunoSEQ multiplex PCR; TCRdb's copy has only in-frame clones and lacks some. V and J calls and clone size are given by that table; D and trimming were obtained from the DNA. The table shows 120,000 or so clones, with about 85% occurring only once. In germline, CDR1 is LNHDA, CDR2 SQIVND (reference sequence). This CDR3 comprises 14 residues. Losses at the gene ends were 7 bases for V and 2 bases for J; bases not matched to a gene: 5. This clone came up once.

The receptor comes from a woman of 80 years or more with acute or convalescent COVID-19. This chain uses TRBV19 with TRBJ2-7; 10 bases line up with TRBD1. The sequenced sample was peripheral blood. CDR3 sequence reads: CASKVGQGAYEQYF. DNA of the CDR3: TGTGCCAGTAAGGTTGGACAGGGGGCCTACGAGCAGTACTTC.